These T cell receptor beta chains were read from a single sample in a study of T-cell reconstitution after alpha-beta-depleted transplantation in children. TCRdb ran MiXCR on the PCR reads and lists one entry per CDR3 protein. The sample lists 200,000 to 250,000 distinct CDR3 sequences; about 11% were seen once. This sample comprised PBMCs from the stem cell graft donor, obtained from the stem cell graft. Receptors were obtained from a human donor who donated a stem cell graft to a child with acute lymphoblastic leukemia. CDR3s include the opening cysteine and the closing phenylalanine or tryptophan. The D gene is left open where the match is weak.

d_gene: TRBD1; v_gene: TRBV6-5; j_gene: TRBJ1-5; CDR3aa: CASSYSLDTGAHSNQPQHF
d_gene: -; v_gene: TRBV5-7; j_gene: TRBJ2-5; CDR3aa: CASSPGRATRETQYF
d_gene: -; v_gene: TRBV11-1; j_gene: TRBJ1-1; CDR3aa: CASSSLQGSTEAFF
d_gene: -; v_gene: TRBV7-9; j_gene: TRBJ2-7; CDR3aa: CASSLVQGLEQYF
d_gene: -; v_gene: TRBV7-9; j_gene: TRBJ2-7; CDR3aa: CASSLGLLVLDEQYF
d_gene: TRBD2; v_gene: TRBV29-1; j_gene: TRBJ2-1; CDR3aa: CSVEASREWSYNEQFF
d_gene: TRBD2; v_gene: TRBV5-1; j_gene: TRBJ2-7; CDR3aa: CASSLSLAGGPRSYEQYF
d_gene: TRBD1; v_gene: TRBV24-1; j_gene: TRBJ2-2; CDR3aa: CATSDPGTGDTGELFF
d_gene: TRBD2; v_gene: TRBV20-1; j_gene: TRBJ2-2; CDR3aa: CSARVAGGSNTGELFF
d_gene: -; v_gene: TRBV2; j_gene: TRBJ2-1; CDR3aa: CATTSFDEQFF